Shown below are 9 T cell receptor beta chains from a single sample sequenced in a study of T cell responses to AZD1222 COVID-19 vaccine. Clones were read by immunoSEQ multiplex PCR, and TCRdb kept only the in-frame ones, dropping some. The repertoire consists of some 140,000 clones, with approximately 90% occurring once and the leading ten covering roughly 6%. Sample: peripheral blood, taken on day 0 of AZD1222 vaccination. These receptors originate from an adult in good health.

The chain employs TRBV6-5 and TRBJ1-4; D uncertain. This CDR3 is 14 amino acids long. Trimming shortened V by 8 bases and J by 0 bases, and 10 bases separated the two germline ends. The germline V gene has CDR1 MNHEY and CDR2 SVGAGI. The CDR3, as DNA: TGTGCCAGCCGGCGGGGAGCAACTAATGAAAAACTGTTTTTT. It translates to CASRRGATNEKLFF.

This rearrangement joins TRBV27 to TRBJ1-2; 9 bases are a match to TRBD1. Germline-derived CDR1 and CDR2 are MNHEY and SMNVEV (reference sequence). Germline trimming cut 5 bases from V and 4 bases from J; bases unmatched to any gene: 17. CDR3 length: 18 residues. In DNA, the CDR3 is TGTGCCAGCAGTGCCCCAAGTCAAAACAGGGGGCCAGCCTATGGCTACACCTTC. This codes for CASSAPSQNRGPAYGYTF.

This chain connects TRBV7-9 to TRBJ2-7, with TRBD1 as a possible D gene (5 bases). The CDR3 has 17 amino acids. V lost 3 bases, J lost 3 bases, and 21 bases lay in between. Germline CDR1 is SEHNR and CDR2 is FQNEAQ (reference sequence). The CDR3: CASSFDFDSPRDYEQYF. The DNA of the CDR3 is TGTGCCAGCAGCTTCGACTTCGACAGTCCTAGGGACTACGAGCAGTACTTC.

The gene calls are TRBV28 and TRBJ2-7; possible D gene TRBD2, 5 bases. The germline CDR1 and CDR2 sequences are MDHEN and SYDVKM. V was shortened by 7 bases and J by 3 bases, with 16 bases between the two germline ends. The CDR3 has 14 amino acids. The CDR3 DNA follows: TGTGCCAGCACCTCTTGGACTTACCTCTACGAGCAGTACTTC. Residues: CASTSWTYLYEQYF.

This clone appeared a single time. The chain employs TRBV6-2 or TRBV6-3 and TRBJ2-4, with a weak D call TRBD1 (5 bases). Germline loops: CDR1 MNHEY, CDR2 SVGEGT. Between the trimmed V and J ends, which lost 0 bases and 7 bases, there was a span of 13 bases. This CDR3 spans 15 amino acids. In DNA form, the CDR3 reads TGTGCCAGCAGTTACTCAGGGGTAAACAGGAACATTCAGTACTTC. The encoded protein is CASSYSGVNRNIQYF.

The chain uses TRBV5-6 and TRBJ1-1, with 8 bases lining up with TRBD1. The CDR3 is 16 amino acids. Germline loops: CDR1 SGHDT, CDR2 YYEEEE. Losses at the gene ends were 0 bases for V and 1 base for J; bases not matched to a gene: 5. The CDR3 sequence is CASSLVGQGGNTEAFF. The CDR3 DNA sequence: TGTGCCAGCAGCTTGGTCGGACAGGGCGGGAACACTGAAGCTTTCTTT.

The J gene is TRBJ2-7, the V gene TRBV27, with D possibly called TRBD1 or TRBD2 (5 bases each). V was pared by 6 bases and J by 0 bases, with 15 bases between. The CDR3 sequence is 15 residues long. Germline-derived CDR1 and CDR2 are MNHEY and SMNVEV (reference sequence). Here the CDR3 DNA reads TGTGCCAGCAGGGGGGTGGCAAGGAGCTCCTACGAGCAGTACTTC. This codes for CASRGVARSSYEQYF.

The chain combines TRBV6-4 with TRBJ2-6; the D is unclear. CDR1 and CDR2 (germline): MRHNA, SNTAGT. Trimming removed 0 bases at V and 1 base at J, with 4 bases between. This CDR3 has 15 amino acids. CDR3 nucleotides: TGTGCCAGCAGTGACTCGCAGTCTGGGGCCAACGTCCTGACTTTC. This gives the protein CASSDSQSGANVLTF.

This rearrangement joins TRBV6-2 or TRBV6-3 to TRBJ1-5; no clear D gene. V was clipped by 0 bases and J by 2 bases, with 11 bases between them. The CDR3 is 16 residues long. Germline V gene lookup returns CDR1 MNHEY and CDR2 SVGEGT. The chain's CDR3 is CASSYSPVQGNQPQHF. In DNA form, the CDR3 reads TGTGCCAGCAGTTACTCTCCGGTCCAAGGCAATCAGCCCCAGCATTTT.